One and the same sample provided the 18 T cell receptor beta chains below, sequenced in a study of cytomegalovirus exposure and HLA in healthy donors. The table came from immunoSEQ multiplex PCR; TCRdb's copy has only in-frame clones and leaves some out. Among tens of thousands of clones listed, about 82% were seen once. The specimen sequenced was PBMCs. The origin of the receptors is a man aged 25 to 45 in good health and CMV-seronegative.

The V and J genes are TRBV29-1 and TRBJ1-2, with D maybe TRBD1 (6 bases). V was clipped by 3 bases and J by 4 bases, with 21 bases between them. CDR1 and CDR2 from the germline V gene are SQVTM and ANQGSEA. The CDR3 loop spans 16 amino acids. The CDR3, as DNA: TGCAGCGTTGAGCCGACAGGCCCCCAGGCTGCCTATGGCTACACCTTC. Protein sequence: CSVEPTGPQAAYGYTF.

The rearrangement joins TRBV7-9 to TRBJ1-5; 9 bases are shared with TRBD1. The ends lost 9 bases at V and 3 bases at J; junction bases unmatched: 9. CDR1 is SEHNR, CDR2 FQNEAQ, per germline (reference sequence). The CDR3 has 15 residues. The CDR3 here is CASSPGQGFNQPQHF. The CDR3 DNA reads TGTGCCAGTAGCCCGGGACAGGGTTTCAATCAGCCCCAGCATTTT.

In DNA form, the CDR3 reads TGTGCCAGCAGTTACAAGGAAACAGGTTCACCCCTCCACTTT. It translates to CASSYKETGSPLHF. The gene calls are TRBV6-6 and TRBJ1-6, with D perhaps matching TRBD1 (5 bases). Germline V lookup: CDR1 MNHNY, CDR2 SVGAGI (reference sequence). The CDR3 contains 14 residues. Trimming shortened V by 2 bases and J by 9 bases, and 11 bases separated the two germline ends.

The chain uses TRBV6-1 and TRBJ2-7, with TRBD2 matching 7 bases. The V gene's germline CDR1 is MNHNS and CDR2 SASEGT. There are 15 residues in the CDR3. The J segment lost 7 bases and the V segment lost 2 bases, leaving 11 bases of the junction unmatched. The CDR3 sequence: CASSEPGGEGWEQYV. The CDR3 bases are TGTGCCAGCAGTGAACCCGGTGGGGAGGGATGGGAGCAGTACGTC.

The chain links TRBV29-1 to TRBJ2-1, with 9 bases identical to TRBD2. The length of the CDR3 is 15 residues. The germline CDR1 and CDR2 sequences are SQVTM and ANQGSEA. V lost 4 bases and J lost 8; bases outside the gene matches: 12. CDR3 sequence (DNA): TGCAGCGTTGCTAAAGGCGGGGGGGCATATGATGAGCAGTTCTTC. Amino acid sequence: CSVAKGGGAYDEQFF.

The chain has TRBV5-1 and TRBJ2-7, with D tentatively TRBD2 (6 bases). This CDR3 contains 13 residues. The V gene's germline CDR1 is SGHRS and CDR2 YFSETQ. With 7 bases removed from V and 9 bases from J, the gap between germline ends came to 20 bases. The CDR3 spells CASSEAEGFRQYF. CDR3 nucleotide sequence: TGCGCCAGCTCGGAAGCGGAGGGGTTTAGGCAGTACTTC.

This chain connects TRBV6-1 to TRBJ2-7, with TRBD2 as a possible D gene (5 bases). V was trimmed by 4 bases and J by 2 bases, leaving 12 bases between them. This CDR3 contains 14 residues. Germline loops: CDR1 MNHNS, CDR2 SASEGT. Written as DNA, the CDR3 is TGTGCCAGCAGTGTCGGGGTAGTTCCCTACGAGCAGTACGTC. Translation: CASSVGVVPYEQYV.

This sequence joins TRBV29-1 and TRBJ1-1; 7 nucleotides line up with TRBD1. The V segment lost 6 bases and the J segment 5 bases; nucleotides outside the gene matches: 9. CDR3 length: 13 amino acids. Germline lookup yields CDR1 SQVTM and CDR2 ANQGSEA. Written as DNA, the CDR3 is TGCAGCGTCCTGACAGGGCCGGTGACTGAAGCTTTCTTT. Translation: CSVLTGPVTEAFF.

The chain employs TRBV11-3 and TRBJ1-2; TRBD1 aligns across 7 bases. The CDR3 extends over 16 amino acids. J gave up 2 bases and V 1 base, and 7 bases lay outside the gene matches. The V gene's germline CDR1 is SGHNT and CDR2 YENEEA. The DNA for the CDR3 is TGTGCCAGCAGCTTAGCGTTAACAGGGGAAAACTATGGCTACACCTTC. This sequence encodes CASSLALTGENYGYTF.

The count of this clone is one. The chain combines TRBV4-3 with TRBJ2-7, with 11 positions matching TRBD2. The CDR3 has 15 amino acids. Germline trimming cut 4 bases from V and 3 bases from J; bases unmatched to any gene: 5. CDR1 and CDR2 (germline): LGHNA, YSLEER. CDR3 coding DNA: TGCGCCAGCAGCCGTAGCGGGGGGGAATACTACGAGCAGTACTTC. It yields the protein CASSRSGGEYYEQYF.

The chain uses TRBV7-2 and TRBJ1-3; TRBD1 matches 7 bases. Germline V lookup: CDR1 SGHTA, CDR2 FQGNSA. This CDR3 has 17 residues. Losses at the gene ends were 4 bases for V and 0 bases for J; bases not matched to a gene: 9. For the CDR3, the DNA is TGTGCCAGCAGCTCCCCTCACCGGGACAGCTCTGGAAACACCATATATTTT. It translates to CASSSPHRDSSGNTIYF.

V usage is TRBV7-2 and J usage is TRBJ1-1; the match to TRBD1 covers 7 bases. The CDR3 has 13 residues. V gave up 6 bases and J gave up 1 base; unmatched junction bases: 2. Germline values: CDR1 SGHTA, CDR2 FQGNSA. For the CDR3, the DNA is TGTGCCAGCAGAGGGGGCCGGAACACTGAAGCTTTCTTT. Translation gives CASRGGRNTEAFF.

This chain links TRBV7-9 with TRBJ1-1; possible D gene TRBD1, 6 bases. V was shortened by 4 bases and J by 6 bases, with 9 bases between the two germline ends. Germline V gene data show CDR1 as SEHNR and CDR2 as FQNEAQ (reference sequence). The CDR3 consists of 12 residues. The CDR3 spells CASSSRQAEAFF. CDR3 sequence (DNA): TGTGCCAGCAGCTCTCGACAGGCTGAAGCTTTCTTT.

This chain connects TRBV7-9 to TRBJ2-1; TRBD2 matches at 7 bases. The V segment lost 4 bases and the J segment 4 bases; nucleotides outside the gene matches: 10. The CDR3 extends over 16 amino acids. Germline CDR1 reads SEHNR; CDR2 reads FQNEAQ (reference sequence). The CDR3 DNA reads as TGTGCCAGCAGCTCCGGGACTACCGACTGGTACAATGAGCAGTTCTTC. Its translation: CASSSGTTDWYNEQFF.

The chain combines TRBV5-4 with TRBJ1-3; possibly TRBD1 for D (5 bases). V lost 6 bases to trimming and J lost 0 bases, with 16 bases between them. There are 16 residues in the CDR3. Germline-derived CDR1 and CDR2 are SGHNT and YYREEE (reference sequence). CDR3 region: CASMDLTGLSGNTIYF. In nucleotides, the CDR3 is TGTGCCAGCATGGATCTTACAGGCCTCTCTGGAAACACCATATATTTT. Combining the CDR3 with reference TRBV5-4 and TRBJ1-3 gives the whole variable domain ETGVTQSPTHLIKTRGQQVTLRCSSQSGHNTVSWYQQALGQGPQFIFQYYREEENGRGNFPPRFSGLQFPNYSSELNVNALELDDSALYLCASMDLTGLSGNTIYFGEGSWLTVV.

The chain is built from TRBV27 and TRBJ2-1; D might be TRBD2 (6 bases). CDR1 MNHEY and CDR2 SMNVEV come from the germline V gene (reference sequence). The CDR3 extends over 13 amino acids. The ends were cut back, 4 bases at V and 7 bases at J, with 11 bases in the middle. The CDR3 sequence: CASSSGLSNEQFF. The CDR3, as DNA: TGTGCCAGCAGTTCGGGACTTTCAAATGAGCAGTTCTTC.

The chain is built from TRBV6-1 and TRBJ2-7, with D possibly being TRBD2 (5 bases). Between the trimmed V and J ends, which lost 3 bases and 1 base, there was a span of 10 bases. The CDR3 loop spans 14 amino acids. CDR1 is MNHNS, CDR2 SASEGT, per germline. The CDR3 region is CASSEDWISYEQYV. CDR3 in DNA: TGTGCCAGCAGTGAGGACTGGATATCCTACGAGCAGTACGTC.

The chain has TRBV6-1 and TRBJ1-4; no definite D call. The germline gives CDR1 MNHNS, CDR2 SASEGT. The V end was cut by 2 bases, the J end by 3 bases, with 16 bases between. CDR3 length: 17 residues. CDR3 amino acids: CASSEPVQSRPNEKLFF. The CDR3 DNA follows: TGTGCCAGCAGTGAACCGGTGCAATCGAGGCCTAATGAAAAACTGTTTTTT.